The 24 T cell receptor beta chains given below trace back to one sample, sequenced in a study of T cells after yellow fever vaccination. TCRdb re-derived calls from the 5' RACE reads in MiXCR, one entry per CDR3 protein. The table has about 250,000 distinct CDR3 sequences, about 3.7% seen once. The sample consisted of PBMCs, taken 15 days after the yellow fever booster vaccination. The receptors stem from a man aged 18 to 30 who received the YFV17D yellow fever vaccine.

In this sample, this clonotype turned up many times. The chain has TRBV28 and TRBJ2-2; tentatively, D is TRBD2 (5 bases). Germline CDR1 reads MDHEN; CDR2 reads SYDVKM. The V gene lost 6 bases and the J gene lost 3 bases, with 14 bases spanning the gap. The CDR3 runs to 15 residues. The DNA of the CDR3 is TGTGCCAGCAGCCCCCCGGGCGGGCACACCGGGGAGCTGTTTTTT. It encodes CASSPPGGHTGELFF.

This clonotype was seen ten or more times. This chain uses TRBV19 with TRBJ1-1; D gene uncertain. Deletions cut 5 bases from V and 0 bases from J, with 16 bases between. Germline V gives CDR1 LNHDA, CDR2 SQIVND (reference sequence). CDR3 length: 16 amino acids. The CDR3, as DNA: TGTGCCAGTAGTGGGTCGTCGGCGAGATTGAACACTGAAGCTTTCTTT. Translating it yields CASSGSSARLNTEAFF.

In its sample, this clonotype was seen many times. V gene TRBV5-6 combines with J gene TRBJ1-1; D may be TRBD1 (5 bases). Trimming removed 1 base from V and 10 bases from J, with 11 bases in between. This CDR3 has 12 amino acids. Germline assignment: CDR1 SGHDT and CDR2 YYEEEE. CDR3 in DNA: TGTGCCAGCAGCTTGCAGGGTATAGCAGCTTTCTTT. It is translated as CASSLQGIAAFF.

This clonotype appeared many times. This chain joins TRBV29-1 and TRBJ1-1; D is unclear. The V end lost 3 bases, the J end lost 1 base, and 15 bases lay between the germline ends. Looked up from germline, CDR1 is SQVTM and CDR2 is ANQGSEA. The CDR3 covers 15 residues. CDR3: CSVDAEIEGNTEAFF. In DNA, the CDR3 is TGCAGCGTTGACGCGGAAATTGAAGGGAACACTGAAGCTTTCTTT.

There are many counts of this clonotype. The rearrangement uses TRBV5-1 and TRBJ2-1, with 7 bases that match TRBD2. With V trimmed by 0 bases and J by 4 bases, 4 bases remained unmatched. The CDR3 totals 15 residues. Germline CDR1 SGHRS, CDR2 YFSETQ. The chain's CDR3 is CASSLDGGYYNEQFF. CDR3 bases: TGCGCCAGCAGCTTGGACGGGGGGTATTACAATGAGCAGTTCTTC.

This clonotype has ten or more counts. This sequence joins TRBV29-1 and TRBJ1-1, with D hard to call. This CDR3 spans 12 amino acids. CDR1 and CDR2 from the germline V gene are SQVTM and ANQGSEA. V was trimmed by 6 bases and J by 2 bases, leaving 10 bases between them. The DNA for the CDR3 is TGCAGCGTGGCTCCGGGTAACACTGAAGCTTTCTTT. Protein: CSVAPGNTEAFF.

This clonotype was observed many times. The rearrangement links TRBV6-5 to TRBJ1-4; TRBD1 agrees at 8 bases. The V segment lost 4 bases and the J segment 0 bases; nucleotides outside the gene matches: 4. Germline V lookup: CDR1 MNHEY, CDR2 SVGAGI. The CDR3 length is 16 residues. The DNA for the CDR3 is TGTGCCAGCAGTTTAACAGGGGGTGCAACTAATGAAAAACTGTTTTTT. Its translation is CASSLTGGATNEKLFF.

This chain connects TRBV18 to TRBJ2-5; 8 bases align to TRBD1. Per the germline V gene, CDR1 is KGHSH and CDR2 is LQKENI. The CDR3 consists of 14 residues. With V trimmed by 3 bases and J by 4 bases, 4 bases remained unmatched. Here the CDR3 reads CASSPMDRAETQYF. Written as DNA, the CDR3 is TGTGCCAGCTCACCCATGGACAGGGCAGAGACCCAGTACTTC.

This clonotype occurred many times. This chain links TRBV29-1 with TRBJ2-5; D not certain. The germline gives CDR1 SQVTM, CDR2 ANQGSEA. V was trimmed by 6 bases and J by 0 bases, leaving 8 bases between them. The CDR3 is made up of 12 amino acids. CDR3 in DNA: TGCAGCGTGATGAGAAACCAAGAGACCCAGTACTTC. Protein sequence: CSVMRNQETQYF.

There are many counts of this clonotype. This chain links TRBV29-1 with TRBJ2-3; TRBD2 matches 13 bases. This CDR3 spans 17 amino acids. Trimming took 6 bases from V and 0 from J; bases not matched to a gene: 9. From germline, CDR1 is SQVTM and CDR2 ANQGSEA. CDR3 sequence: CSVGGLAGFSSTDTQYF. CDR3 bases: TGCAGCGTGGGGGGACTAGCGGGGTTCTCTAGCACAGATACGCAGTATTTT.

This clonotype has ten or more counts. The J gene is TRBJ1-5, the V gene TRBV24-1; perhaps TRBD1 as D (5 bases). V lost 4 bases and J 0 bases, leaving 12 bases between the germline ends. CDR3 length: 16 amino acids. Germline V gives CDR1 KGHDR, CDR2 SFDVKD. The CDR3 region is CATSDQTEYSNQPQHF. The CDR3 DNA sequence: TGTGCCACCAGTGACCAGACAGAGTATAGCAATCAGCCCCAGCATTTT.

At least ten counts were recorded for this clonotype. J is TRBJ1-1 and V is TRBV6-6, with 7 bases that match TRBD1. CDR3 length equals 13 residues. J lost 4 bases, V lost 7 bases, and 6 bases had no gene match. The germline CDR1 and CDR2 sequences are MNHNY and SVGAGI (reference sequence). CDR3 sequence reads: CASIPQGLTEAFF. Here the CDR3 DNA reads TGTGCCAGCATACCACAGGGGCTCACTGAAGCTTTCTTT.

This clonotype occurred many times. This chain connects TRBV20-1 to TRBJ1-2; the D gene is possibly TRBD1 (6 bases). The CDR3 consists of 14 residues. V was shortened by 3 bases and J by 10 bases, with 21 bases between the two germline ends. Germline V gene lookup returns CDR1 DFQATT and CDR2 SNEGSKA (reference sequence). The CDR3 DNA sequence: TGCAGTGCTAGTCTTACCCTTGAGGGGGACGTCTACACCTTC. As protein: CSASLTLEGDVYTF.

Regarding this clonotype: A single base separates this from a much larger clone, so it may be a read error. This chain uses TRBV3-1 with TRBJ2-3; no clear D. CDR3 size: 14 residues. V shed 4 bases and J shed 0 bases, with 8 bases lying between them. Germline V CDR1 and CDR2: LGHDT, YNNKEL (reference sequence). This CDR3 is CASSPRYSTDTQYF. The DNA of the CDR3 is TGTGCCAGCAGCCCTAGATACAGCACAGATACGCAGTATTTT.

This clonotype was picked up many times. The chain links TRBV7-2 to TRBJ1-1; D is perhaps TRBD1 (5 bases). This CDR3 contains 13 residues. Germline V gene lookup returns CDR1 SGHTA and CDR2 FQGNSA. V was cut by 4 bases and J by 5 bases, with 11 bases left in between. The CDR3 reads CASSSGRGTEAFF. The CDR3, as DNA: TGTGCCAGCAGCTCAGGGAGGGGAACTGAAGCTTTCTTT.

This clonotype was counted many times. The chain employs TRBV7-8 and TRBJ2-1; no firm D call. Trimming removed 0 bases at V and 9 bases at J, with 15 bases between. CDR1 and CDR2 from the germline V gene are SGHVS and FQNEAQ. The CDR3 consists of 15 residues. The CDR3 loop is CASSLAVGSPPEQFF. CDR3 nucleotide sequence: TGTGCCAGCAGCTTAGCAGTCGGCAGCCCCCCTGAGCAGTTCTTC.

V and J are TRBV30 and TRBJ1-6; weak D call: TRBD1 (5 bases). The germline CDR1 and CDR2 sequences are GTSNPN and SVGIG (reference sequence). V was pared by 8 bases and J by 1 base, with 9 bases between. This CDR3 has 13 amino acids. This chain's CDR3 is CAGGESYNSPLHF. CDR3 bases: TGTGCCGGAGGGGAATCCTATAATTCACCCCTCCACTTT.

With respect to this clonotype: This may come from a read error, since a much larger clone is one base off. This chain's CDR3 is CASSLGWGSSYEQFF. CDR3 DNA sequence: TGTGCCAGCAGCTTAGGTTGGGGCAGCTCCTACGAGCAGTTCTTC. The chain uses TRBV7-2 and TRBJ2-7; D may be TRBD1 (5 bases). The tail of the sequence fits TRBJ2-1 better, so the J call may be wrong. The CDR3 spans 15 residues. Germline V gene lookup returns CDR1 SGHTA and CDR2 FQGNSA.

This clonotype was observed a few times. This chain uses TRBV18 with TRBJ2-5; 7 bases align to TRBD2. Per the germline V gene, CDR1 is KGHSH and CDR2 is LQKENI. V shed 3 bases, J shed 2 bases, and the junction held 3 bases outside the gene matches. The CDR3 is 14 amino acids. CDR3 sequence reads: CASSPLADQETQYF. The CDR3 DNA follows: TGTGCCAGCTCACCTCTAGCGGATCAAGAGACCCAGTACTTC. The full variable domain, completed using reference TRBV18 and TRBJ2-5, is NAGVMQNPRHLVRRRGQEARLRCSPMKGHSHVYWYRQLPEEGLKFMVYLQKENIIDESGMPKERFSAEFPKEGPSILRIQQVVRGDSAAYFCASSPLADQETQYFGPGTRLLVL.

This clonotype has a count of ten or more. The rearrangement links TRBV7-9 to TRBJ2-5; D is ambiguous. This CDR3 spans 13 amino acids. Germline assignment: CDR1 SEHNR and CDR2 FQNEAQ (reference sequence). Trimming removed 1 base from V and 2 bases from J, with 5 bases in between. The CDR3 spells CASSLEQQETQYF. CDR3 coding DNA: TGTGCCAGCAGCTTAGAACAGCAAGAGACCCAGTACTTC.

This clonotype appeared many times. J is TRBJ2-5 and V is TRBV29-1, with 10 bases that match TRBD1. CDR1 SQVTM and CDR2 ANQGSEA come from the germline V gene. The CDR3 runs to 15 residues. The V gene end was trimmed by 6 bases and the J gene end by 4 bases; junction bases not matched to a gene: 11. CDR3 sequence (DNA): TGCAGCGTCGATAGGACAGGGGGGCTTGGAGAGACCCAGTACTTC. Translation: CSVDRTGGLGETQYF.

This clonotype has ten or more counts. The genes are TRBV7-6 and TRBJ2-4; TRBD2 is a possible D gene (6 bases). Germline CDR1 SGHVS, CDR2 FNYEAQ. The CDR3 contains 19 residues. Trimming took 5 bases from V and 4 from J, leaving 27 bases between them. CDR3 sequence (DNA): TGTGCCAGCAGCCCTAGCCTCGATAGCGGAGACCTCAATAAAAACATTCAGTACTTC. Protein: CASSPSLDSGDLNKNIQYF. The whole variable domain, remainder taken from reference TRBV7-6 and TRBJ2-4, is GAGVSQSPRYKVTKRGQDVALRCDPISGHVSLYWYRQALGQGPEFLTYFNYEAQQDKSGLPNDRFSAERPEGSISTLTIQRTEQRDSAMYRCASSPSLDSGDLNKNIQYFGAGTRLSVL.

This clonotype was recorded at least ten times. The V call is TRBV28, the J call TRBJ2-1, with 8 bases lining up with TRBD1. The germline V gene has CDR1 MDHEN and CDR2 SYDVKM. Trimming removed 6 bases from V and 3 bases from J; junction bases left unmatched: 4. The CDR3 consists of 14 residues. The CDR3 sequence is CASRQGASYNEQFF. The DNA for the CDR3 is TGTGCCAGCAGGCAGGGGGCAAGCTACAATGAGCAGTTCTTC.

This clonotype was seen ten or more times. The chain carries TRBV11-2 and TRBJ2-5; D not certain. V was shortened by 5 bases and J by 1 base, with 8 bases between the two germline ends. Germline V lookup: CDR1 SGHAT, CDR2 FQNNGV. The CDR3 is made up of 13 amino acids. The CDR3 here is CASSPWGQETQYF. The CDR3 region has the DNA TGTGCCAGCAGCCCCTGGGGCCAAGAGACCCAGTACTTC. Supplemented by reference TRBV11-2 and TRBJ2-5, the full variable domain reads EAGVAQSPRYKIIEKRQSVAFWCNPISGHATLYWYQQILGQGPKLLIQFQNNGVVDDSQLPKDRFSAERLKGVDSTLKIQPAKLEDSAVYLCASSPWGQETQYFGPGTRLLVL.